Below are 19 T cell receptor beta chains sequenced from a single sample in a study of Ad26.COV2.S vaccination and SARS-CoV-2 variants. This sample's treatment: 15 to 20 received Ad26.COV2.S at low or high dose, single or two shots; five or six received placebo; per-sample allocation not given. The samples date from day 63 after the first vaccine or placebo injection. Here immunoSEQ multiplex PCR was the method, and the copy in TCRdb shows in-frame clones only, minus some. The sample includes about 440,000 clones, roughly 88% of them seen just once. Sample: peripheral blood, taken in a trial of Ad26.COV2.S vaccine versus placebo. These receptors came from a person aged 18-60 years who received the Ad26.COV2.S COVID-19 vaccine or a placebo.

The chain has TRBV11-3 and TRBJ2-1; TRBD1 agrees at 8 bases. CDR3 length: 17 amino acids. Germline CDR1 and CDR2: SGHNT and YENEEA. Germline trimming cut 2 bases from V and 4 bases from J; bases unmatched to any gene: 10. The CDR3 region is CASSLSGPGQGYNEQFF. The CDR3 nucleotides are TGTGCCAGCAGCTTAAGCGGTCCAGGACAGGGATACAATGAGCAGTTCTTC.

The rearrangement links TRBV15 to TRBJ2-1; tentatively, D is TRBD2 (5 bases). This CDR3 spans 15 amino acids. Germline V gene sequence: CDR1 LNHNV, CDR2 YYDKDF (reference sequence). Trimming shortened V by 0 bases and J by 4 bases, and 10 bases separated the two germline ends. This CDR3 reads CATSRDPGLYNEQFF. The CDR3 DNA reads TGTGCCACCAGCAGAGATCCCGGACTTTACAATGAGCAGTTCTTC.

V gene TRBV27 combines with J gene TRBJ2-7; 9 bases fit TRBD1. The V gene end was trimmed by 6 bases and the J gene end by 4 bases; junction bases not matched to a gene: 7. This CDR3 is 14 amino acids long. The V gene's germline CDR1 is MNHEY and CDR2 SMNVEV (reference sequence). CDR3 sequence (DNA): TGTGCCAGCAGCGCCGGGACAGGGAGGTACGAGCAGTACTTC. Its translation is CASSAGTGRYEQYF.

The V call is TRBV24-1, the J call TRBJ2-1; possibly TRBD1 for D (5 bases). Germline values: CDR1 KGHDR, CDR2 SFDVKD. This CDR3 has 16 amino acids. The V end was cut by 3 bases, the J end by 7 bases, with 18 bases between. CDR3 residues: CATSDPTVGPSNEQFF. CDR3 bases: TGTGCCACCAGTGATCCAACGGTGGGGCCCTCGAATGAGCAGTTCTTC.

V usage is TRBV18 and J usage is TRBJ2-6; a weak D match, TRBD1 (6 bases). The CDR3 is made up of 17 amino acids. V shed 3 bases and J shed 1 base, with 13 bases lying between them. Per the germline V gene, CDR1 is KGHSH and CDR2 is LQKENI. The CDR3 sequence is CASSPGEGVSGANVLTF. In DNA, the CDR3 is TGTGCCAGCTCACCCGGAGAGGGGGTATCTGGGGCCAACGTCCTGACTTTC.

This chain joins TRBV29-1 and TRBJ2-5; maybe TRBD1 (6 bases). Germline CDR1 and CDR2: SQVTM and ANQGSEA. Trimming shortened V by 4 bases and J by 4 bases, and 13 bases separated the two germline ends. The CDR3 totals 13 residues. This CDR3 is CSVGGQGSETQYF. As DNA, the CDR3 is TGCAGCGTTGGCGGTCAGGGGTCAGAGACCCAGTACTTC.

In the case of this clone: The sample holds other DNA sequences that translate to the same CDR3. This chain joins TRBV10-3 and TRBJ2-7; 8 bases agree with TRBD1. The CDR3 is 14 amino acids. The V and J ends lost 3 bases and 4 bases, in that order; junction bases with no gene match: 5. From germline, CDR1 is ENHRY and CDR2 SYGVKD. The CDR3 coding sequence is TGTGCCATCAGTGATGGACAGGGAACTTACGAGCAGTACTTC. This gives the protein CAISDGQGTYEQYF.

The chain carries TRBV20-1 and TRBJ2-5; tentative D call: TRBD1 (6 bases). The V gene's germline CDR1 is DFQATT and CDR2 SNEGSKA (reference sequence). The CDR3 loop spans 14 amino acids. V shed 3 bases and J shed 4 bases, with 15 bases lying between them. CDR3 loop: CSASLPGTRETQYF. In nucleotides, the CDR3 is TGCAGTGCTAGTCTCCCGGGGACAAGAGAGACCCAGTACTTC.

The V gene is TRBV7-3, the J gene TRBJ1-1, with D possibly TRBD1 on 6 matching bases. V gave up 2 bases and J gave up 2 bases, with 9 bases separating them. Germline values: CDR1 SGHTA, CDR2 FQGTGA. The CDR3 is made up of 14 amino acids. The CDR3 DNA reads as TGTGCCAGCAGCTTAGGGGGGGCCAACACTGAAGCTTTCTTT. It is translated as CASSLGGANTEAFF.

This clone was counted once. This sequence joins TRBV27 and TRBJ2-3, with 11 bases lining up with TRBD2. The V gene end was trimmed by 3 bases and the J gene end by 5 bases; junction bases not matched to a gene: 4. Germline CDR1 and CDR2: MNHEY and SMNVEV (reference sequence). The CDR3 is made up of 15 amino acids. The CDR3 loop reads CASSFSGRAKDTQYF. The CDR3, as DNA: TGTGCCAGCAGTTTTAGCGGGAGGGCCAAAGATACGCAGTATTTT.

The chain has TRBV9 and TRBJ2-1; tentative D call: TRBD1 (6 bases). The CDR3 sequence is 11 residues long. V was clipped by 3 bases and J by 10 bases, with 8 bases between them. Germline CDR1 reads SGDLS; CDR2 reads YYNGEE. The CDR3 loop is CASSGDREQFF. The CDR3 nucleotides read TGTGCCAGCAGCGGCGACAGGGAGCAGTTCTTC.

The chain couples TRBV6-1 to TRBJ2-7; 12 positions agree with TRBD2. The CDR3 consists of 15 residues. Trimming at V came to 1 base and at J to 3 bases, leaving 1 base not matched to a gene. From germline, CDR1 is MNHNS and CDR2 SASEGT. CDR3 residues: CASSEGLAGVYEQYF. CDR3 coding DNA: TGTGCCAGCAGTGAAGGACTAGCGGGAGTCTACGAGCAGTACTTC.

The CDR3 region has the DNA TGTGCCACCAGCAAGCGGGGCCGACCGGGCGAGCAGTACTTC. Encoded protein: CATSKRGRPGEQYF. The chain has TRBV24-1 and TRBJ2-7; 7 nucleotides match TRBD2. Germline V gene sequence: CDR1 KGHDR, CDR2 SFDVKD. This CDR3 has 14 amino acids. V shed 7 bases, J shed 6 bases, and the junction held 11 bases outside the gene matches.

The V call is TRBV12-3 or TRBV12-4, the J call TRBJ1-6; tentatively, D is TRBD1 (6 bases). This CDR3 has 13 amino acids. Trimming left V 6 bases short and J 7 bases short, with 10 bases between. The CDR3 DNA follows: TGTGCCAGCAGAGCGACAGGAAATTCACCCCTCCACTTT. The encoded protein is CASRATGNSPLHF.

The chain is built from TRBV9 and TRBJ2-1; perhaps TRBD2 as D (5 bases). Looked up from germline, CDR1 is SGDLS and CDR2 is YYNGEE. This CDR3 is 15 amino acids long. Deletions cut 4 bases from V and 3 bases from J, with 14 bases between. The CDR3 nucleotides are TGTGCCAGCAGCCCCTCCGGAGGCTACTACAATGAGCAGTTCTTC. Its translation is CASSPSGGYYNEQFF.

The rearrangement uses TRBV19 and TRBJ1-1; 9 nucleotides agree with TRBD1. This CDR3 comprises 13 residues. V lost 7 bases, J lost 2 bases, and 2 bases stayed unmatched. CDR1 and CDR2 from the germline V gene are LNHDA and SQIVND (reference sequence). In DNA, the CDR3 is TGTGCCAGTACGGACAGGGGAAACACTGAAGCTTTCTTT. Its translation: CASTDRGNTEAFF. The whole variable domain, filled in from reference TRBV19 and TRBJ1-1, reads DGGITQSPKYLFRKEGQNVTLSCEQNLNHDAMYWYRQDPGQGLRLIYYSQIVNDFQKGDIAEGYSVSREKKESFPLTVTSAQKNPTAFYLCASTDRGNTEAFFGQGTRLTVV.

V and J are TRBV29-1 and TRBJ2-4; D is possibly TRBD2 (6 bases). The CDR3 consists of 13 residues. Germline assignment: CDR1 SQVTM and CDR2 ANQGSEA. With 3 bases removed from V and 3 bases from J, the gap between germline ends came to 9 bases. CDR3 in amino acids: CSVDTGVKNIQYF. CDR3 DNA: TGCAGCGTTGATACGGGAGTCAAAAACATTCAGTACTTC.

As to this clone: Just one base apart from a much larger clone, this may be a read error. The sample contains more than one DNA sequence encoding this CDR3. The gene calls are TRBV6-5 and TRBJ2-5; the D is unclear. This CDR3 is built from 11 residues. Germline CDR1 and CDR2: MNHEY and SVGAGI. V dropped 2 bases and J dropped 4 bases, with 2 bases sitting between them. The CDR3 DNA is TGTGCCAGCAGTTACGGAGAGACCCAGTACTTC. It specifies CASSYGETQYF.

The V call is TRBV6-5, the J call TRBJ2-3, with D unclear. V shed 8 bases and J shed 0 bases, with 6 bases lying between them. CDR3 length: 12 residues. Germline V lookup: CDR1 MNHEY, CDR2 SVGAGI. Here the CDR3 DNA reads TGTGCCAGCGGGGTTAGCACAGATACGCAGTATTTT. Translated: CASGVSTDTQYF.